Sequencing of this T cell receptor (beta chain) was carried out in a study of shared clonotypes between healthy human individuals (dated by TCRdb to the early 2020s). Regarding the complete study: A couple of women and three men aged 18 to 49 years were included in the cohort. To increase sequencing depth and limit assay-specific biases, different laboratories used diverse techniques to prepare libraries and sequence TCR repertoires. Each donor's leukapheresis produced roughly between roughly 0.9 and 8.9 billion PBMCs. For each donor, CD4 naive and CD4 memory were each run on three plates, CD8 naive on two plates, and CD8 memory on one plate. The study deeply sequenced blood TCR repertoires of about five healthy adults to estimate repertoire size and the extent of clonotype sharing between individuals.

Results and caveats for the whole study, not just this receptor: When a handful of donors were compared, the shared fraction of clonotypes was approximately 5% for naive CD4, less than 4% for naive CD8, 2.3% for memory CD4, and about 0.36% for memory CD8. Pairwise subsampling led to the expectation that sequencing depth would affect the degree of clonotype sharing among donors. Sampling was restricted to blood, and TCR repertoires in tissue are likely to differ from TCR repertoires in blood. Incomplete sequencing was indicated by rarefaction of sorted-subset datasets, despite the large sequencing depth. Larger estimated clonotype richness was generally found for naive subsets than for memory subsets. Clonotypes shared by all four sorted-subset donors showed higher generation probabilities than non-shared clonotypes. Because the study included only a small number of donors, the genetic and exposure-history diversity represented was limited.

CDR1 and CDR2 (SGHDT, YYEEEE) derive from the germline V gene. CDR3 length: 15 amino acids, cysteine to phenylalanine. Of all the DNA, just the CDR3 is kept, 45 bases in frame from base 1. V is shortened by 5 bases, J by 3 bases, and the region joining them spans 12 bases. As for this clone: It lacks a known antigen. No base quality information exists; no much larger clone differs at one position.

Using the deep immunoSEQ assay, TCR CDR3 regions were amplified from genomic DNA by multiplex PCR. Extracted genomic DNA from each cell subset was spread evenly across all wells of several immunoSEQ 96-well plates, with each plate serving as a replicate. For sorted subsets, each replicate PCR was loaded with roughly 200 ng genomic DNA, equivalent to roughly 30,000 T cell genomes. The purified libraries were quantified using a Qubit 3.0 fluorometer, sized with a Bioanalyzer 2100, and then quantified again using the KAPA Library Quantification kit. Every immunoSEQ 96-well plate was sequenced on a dedicated single-read 150-cycle Illumina NextSeq 550 flow cell. Per the source publication's procedure: Because the immunoSEQ output included only junctional sequences and no quality scores, the filtering could not be the same as the filtering used for full-length reads. To assign V/J genes and CDR3, sequences were annotated against IMGT germline references using PyIR, a Python wrapper for IgBLAST v1.9. Reads were filtered out if the reads had weak V/J assignments (E-value above 1e-6), no CDR3, stop codons, out-of-frame junctions, or ambiguous translated residues. A V3J clonotype was defined by an identical inferred V gene, J gene, and CDR3 amino acid sequence. To compute the percentage overlap between repertoires, the number of shared unique clonotypes was divided by the size of the smaller repertoire. Three approaches were used to assess repertoire richness: RTK rarefaction, the Chao1 estimator, and Recon v2.1 estimates of unobserved clonotypes. OLGA was used to compute generation probabilities for all TCRbeta clonotypes that the gDNA method yielded from a handful of donors. What TCRdb holds here is the immuneACCESS table cut down to in-frame rearrangements. Part of the clones is not present; checked against another copy, under half of the missing clones reflect an unresolved V gene, and the others are unexplained. The DNA was the basis for D and trimming; V, J and clone size are from that table. The table for this sample lists approximately 740,000 clones; 90% to 95% of them were counted only once. More than 20% of the sample is in the top ten clones.

For the CD8 naive samples, CD45RO-negative cells were positively selected for CCR7, yielding a CD45RA+CCR7+ population from which TemRA cells were excluded. Donors were healthy HIV-negative adults with no recently reported acute infections or vaccinations. Every donor was a Caucasian adult residing in Nashville, Tennessee, USA. After blood collection by leukapheresis, PBMCs were isolated using Ficoll-Histopaque density gradient centrifugation and then cryopreserved in the vapor phase of liquid nitrogen. Analytical flow cytometry was used to check the purity and quantity of each magnetically sorted T cell population. Each sorted fraction had its genomic DNA isolated and then quantified by UV absorbance on a Nanodrop 2000c.

Sequencing used naive CD8+ T cells sorted from blood. The intended sense of this specimen's cell subset or site label: CD45RA+CCR7+. The receptor was isolated from a young man in good health. This sequence uses TRBV5-6 and TRBJ2-6; the D gene cannot be named for sure. The nucleotides are TGTGCCAGCAGTCCTTCGGTTTATGGGGCCAACGTCCTGACTTTC. This encodes CASSPSVYGANVLTF.